A single sample is the source of the 26 T cell receptor beta chains below, sequenced in a study of blood T cell repertoires in COVID-19. The method was immunoSEQ multiplex PCR; TCRdb's version includes in-frame clones alone and lacks a portion of them. The table lists hundreds of thousands of clones, more than 80% of them singletons, with 2.4% in the top ten. The specimen was PBMCs or T cells enriched from blood (not recorded which). The receptors derive from a woman in her late teens or twenties who had recovered from COVID-19.

The rearrangement joins TRBV10-1 to TRBJ1-1, with a weak D call TRBD1 (5 bases). The length of the CDR3 is 11 residues. CDR1 is WNHNN and CDR2 is SYGVQD in the germline V gene (reference sequence). V was cut by 3 bases and J by 8 bases, with 7 bases left in between. DNA for the CDR3: TGCGCCAGCAGTGATGGACAAGAAGCTTTCTTT. It encodes CASSDGQEAFF.

The chain recombines TRBV7-3 with TRBJ2-3; 8 bases are a match to TRBD2. Germline lookup yields CDR1 SGHTA and CDR2 FQGTGA. The CDR3 is made up of 19 amino acids. Germline trimming cut 0 bases from V and 3 bases from J; bases unmatched to any gene: 14. This chain's CDR3 is CASSLTCRDCGGPTDTQYF. The DNA of the CDR3 is TGTGCCAGCAGCTTAACATGCCGGGATTGCGGGGGGCCTACAGATACGCAGTATTTT. Combining the CDR3 with reference TRBV7-3 and TRBJ2-3 gives the whole variable domain GAGVSQTPSNKVTEKGKYVELRCDPISGHTALYWYRQSLGQGPEFLIYFQGTGAADDSGLPNDRFFAVRPEGSVSTLKIQRTERGDSAVYLCASSLTCRDCGGPTDTQYFGPGTRLTVL.

The gene calls are TRBV7-2 and TRBJ1-2; D call uncertain. Per the germline V gene, CDR1 is SGHTA and CDR2 is FQGNSA. The CDR3 runs 13 residues. The ends were cut back, 5 bases at V and 7 bases at J, with 14 bases in the middle. CDR3 loop: CASSPNGVGGYTF. DNA of the CDR3: TGTGCCAGCAGCCCAAACGGGGTGGGTGGCTACACCTTC. Based on the CDR3 plus reference TRBV7-2 and TRBJ1-2, the full variable domain is GAGVSQSPSNKVTEKGKDVELRCDPISGHTALYWYRQSLGQGLEFLIYFQGNSAPDKSGLPSDRFSAERTGGSVSTLTIQRTQQEDSAVYLCASSPNGVGGYTFGSGTRLTVV.

The V and J genes are TRBV19 and TRBJ2-2, with 10 bases fitting TRBD2. V dropped 4 bases and J dropped 4; count of bases not matched to a gene: 6. The CDR3 totals 16 residues. Germline CDR1 LNHDA, CDR2 SQIVND (reference sequence). CDR3 in amino acids: CASSTLAGVSTGELFF. The DNA for the CDR3 is TGTGCCAGTAGTACCCTAGCGGGGGTGAGCACCGGGGAGCTGTTTTTT.

The CDR3 protein is CASSPRQGSYNEQFF. DNA for the CDR3: TGTGCCAGCAGCCCCCGACAGGGATCCTACAATGAGCAGTTCTTC. The V gene is TRBV11-3, the J gene TRBJ2-1; 7 bases align to TRBD1. CDR1 and CDR2 from the germline V gene are SGHNT and YENEEA. The V gene end was trimmed by 5 bases and the J gene end by 1 base; junction bases not matched to a gene: 5. The CDR3 spans 15 residues.

The chain employs TRBV27 and TRBJ1-2, with D maybe TRBD1 (6 bases). The germline V and J ends were trimmed by 5 bases and 8 bases, with 18 bases remaining between them. CDR3 length: 14 residues. Germline V lookup: CDR1 MNHEY, CDR2 SMNVEV (reference sequence). In DNA, the CDR3 is TGTGCCAGCAGTGCGACAGGACAAATAGGGGGCTACACCTTC. Translating gives CASSATGQIGGYTF.

The chain is built from TRBV2 and TRBJ2-1, with TRBD1 matching over 8 bases. This CDR3 spans 13 amino acids. V lost 11 bases and J lost 4; bases outside the gene matches: 7. The V gene's germline CDR1 is SNHLY and CDR2 FYNNEI. The CDR3 coding sequence is TGTGCCGGGGGGACAGGAGTATACAATGAGCAGTTCTTC. This gives the protein CAGGTGVYNEQFF.

The gene calls are TRBV12-5 and TRBJ1-5; the D gene is possibly TRBD1 (6 bases). Germline CDR1 is LGHNT and CDR2 is FRNRAP. The germline V and J ends were trimmed by 4 bases and 3 bases, with 10 bases remaining between them. This CDR3 spans 14 amino acids. The CDR3 coding sequence is TGTGCTAGTGGTTCCGGGACACACAATCAGCCCCAGCATTTT. Translation gives CASGSGTHNQPQHF.

This chain links TRBV5-6 with TRBJ1-2, with a tentative D call TRBD1 (6 bases). V gave up 0 bases and J gave up 2 bases, with 8 bases separating them. The CDR3 extends over 14 amino acids. CDR1 SGHDT and CDR2 YYEEEE come from the germline V gene. This chain's CDR3 is CASSLVDRNYGYTF. For the CDR3, the DNA is TGTGCCAGCAGCTTGGTCGACAGGAACTATGGCTACACCTTC.

This chain links TRBV6-1 with TRBJ1-1, with D perhaps matching TRBD1 (5 bases). The CDR3 contains 14 residues. CDR1 MNHNS and CDR2 SASEGT come from the germline V gene. V was shortened by 3 bases and J by 5 bases, with 13 bases between the two germline ends. The CDR3 reads CASSDKGEGTEAFF. The CDR3 bases are TGTGCCAGCAGTGATAAAGGGGAAGGGACTGAAGCTTTCTTT.

The chain recombines TRBV5-3 with TRBJ1-5; TRBD1 might be the D (6 bases). TRBV5-3 is given ORF status, its function remaining uncertain. There are 20 residues in the CDR3. V was pared by 6 bases and J by 0 bases, with 28 bases between. DNA of the CDR3: TGTGCCAGAACCATCCTCCCCCGGGACATTAGTTCGCATAGCAATCAGCCCCAGCATTTT. Translation: CARTILPRDISSHSNQPQHF.

Here the CDR3 reads CASSLRLGDNEQFF. In DNA form, the CDR3 reads TGCGCCAGCAGCTTGCGGCTGGGAGACAATGAGCAGTTCTTC. The chain couples TRBV5-1 to TRBJ2-1, with D tentatively TRBD2 (5 bases). The germline CDR1 and CDR2 sequences are SGHRS and YFSETQ. The V and J ends lost 1 base and 5 bases respectively, with 10 bases between them. The CDR3 loop spans 14 amino acids.

The chain's CDR3 is CASSLAGASNTEAFF. The CDR3 DNA is TGTGCCAGCAGCTTAGCGGGCGCTTCGAACACTGAAGCTTTCTTT. The V gene is TRBV7-6, the J gene TRBJ1-1; no reliable D call. Germline loops: CDR1 SGHVS, CDR2 FNYEAQ. Trimming stripped 0 bases from V and 1 base from J, with 9 bases between. The CDR3 has 15 amino acids.

The V and J genes are TRBV27 and TRBJ1-6; unclear D gene. The CDR3 runs 14 residues. CDR1 is MNHEY, CDR2 SMNVEV, per germline (reference sequence). Trimming removed 5 bases at V and 11 bases at J, with 16 bases between. CDR3 coding DNA: TGTGCCAGCAGTGAGGTAAGAGGGAGGCCACCCCTCCACTTT. Translated, it gives CASSEVRGRPPLHF.

The V call is TRBV9, the J call TRBJ2-1; 7 nucleotides agree with TRBD1. The CDR3 spans 15 residues. V dropped 3 bases and J dropped 3; count of bases not matched to a gene: 6. Germline values: CDR1 SGDLS, CDR2 YYNGEE. CDR3 amino acids: CASSDRGVRYNEQFF. DNA of the CDR3: TGTGCCAGCAGCGACAGGGGCGTTCGCTACAATGAGCAGTTCTTC.

The V and J genes are TRBV5-1 and TRBJ2-7, with 12 nucleotides matching TRBD1. The trim removed 3 bases at V and 5 bases at J, leaving 6 bases unmatched. The CDR3 extends over 15 amino acids. The germline V gene encodes CDR1 SGHRS and CDR2 YFSETQ. CDR3 sequence (DNA): TGCGCCAGCAGCTCAAGGGACAGGGGGCTCGACGAGCAGTACTTC. Protein sequence: CASSSRDRGLDEQYF. Full variable domain (rest looked up from reference TRBV5-1 and TRBJ2-7): KAGVTQTPRYLIKTRGQQVTLSCSPISGHRSVSWYQQTPGQGLQFLFEYFSETQRNKGNFPGRFSGRQFSNSRSEMNVSTLELGDSALYLCASSSRDRGLDEQYFGPGTRLTVT.

The chain uses TRBV3-1 (or the pseudogene TRBV3-2) and TRBJ2-5, with D possibly matching TRBD2 (5 bases). Germline CDR1 reads LGHDT; CDR2 reads YNNKEL (reference sequence). This CDR3 has 12 residues. Trimming removed 4 bases from V and 10 bases from J, with 13 bases in between. CDR3 amino acids: CASSPNGEGQYF. The CDR3 nucleotides read TGTGCCAGCAGCCCCAACGGTGAGGGCCAGTACTTC.

The chain carries TRBV21-1 and TRBJ2-5; the DNA was not used to check the table's D call, TRBD2. TRBV21-1 is classified as a pseudogene. This CDR3 spans 13 amino acids. This chain's CDR3 is CASSKVPEETQYF. The CDR3 DNA reads as TGTGCCAGCAGCAAAGTACCGGAAGAGACCCAGTACTTC.

The chain couples TRBV28 to TRBJ2-3, with D tentatively TRBD1 (6 bases). The germline CDR1 and CDR2 sequences are MDHEN and SYDVKM. The V end was cut by 6 bases, the J end by 2 bases, with 18 bases between. The CDR3 length is 16 residues. The CDR3 spells CASSIHPDRATDTQYF. The DNA for the CDR3 is TGTGCCAGCAGCATACACCCGGACAGAGCCACAGATACGCAGTATTTT.

This chain links TRBV5-1 with TRBJ2-1; the D gene is possibly TRBD1 (5 bases). The CDR3 has 13 amino acids. Looked up from germline, CDR1 is SGHRS and CDR2 is YFSETQ. Between the trimmed V and J ends, which lost 4 bases and 5 bases, there was a span of 10 bases. In DNA, the CDR3 is TGCGCCAGCAGCAGAGACAGAAACAATGAGCAGTTCTTC. Protein: CASSRDRNNEQFF.

This chain links TRBV9 with TRBJ2-7, with 7 bases that match TRBD1. Trimming took 2 bases from V and 2 from J; bases not matched to a gene: 1. CDR3 length: 13 residues. The germline V gene encodes CDR1 SGDLS and CDR2 YYNGEE. The CDR3 sequence: CASSVGQTYEQYF. In nucleotides, the CDR3 is TGTGCCAGCAGCGTGGGACAGACCTACGAGCAGTACTTC. Full variable domain (remainder filled in from reference TRBV9 and TRBJ2-7): DSGVTQTPKHLITATGQRVTLRCSPRSGDLSVYWYQQSLDQGLQFLIQYYNGEERAKGNILERFSAQQFPDLHSELNLSSLELGDSALYFCASSVGQTYEQYFGPGTRLTVT.

The chain couples TRBV27 to TRBJ1-2; 10 nucleotides match TRBD1. This CDR3 is built from 14 residues. Germline CDR1 and CDR2: MNHEY and SMNVEV (reference sequence). Trimming at V came to 3 bases and at J to 6 bases, leaving 4 bases not matched to a gene. The CDR3 is CASSFQTGGNGYTF. In nucleotides, the CDR3 is TGTGCCAGCAGTTTCCAGACAGGGGGCAATGGCTACACCTTC.

V gene TRBV4-1 combines with J gene TRBJ1-2; 8 nucleotides agree with TRBD1. CDR3 size: 16 residues. Germline V lookup: CDR1 MGHRA, CDR2 YSYEKL. Trimming at V came to 4 bases and at J to 3 bases, leaving 10 bases not matched to a gene. For the CDR3, the DNA is TGCGCCAGCAGCCCCGTTACAGGGGGAGGCGACTATGGCTACACCTTC. Translation gives CASSPVTGGGDYGYTF.

The V and J genes are TRBV12-3 or TRBV12-4 and TRBJ2-7; a weak D match, TRBD2 (7 bases). The V end was cut by 0 bases, the J end by 10 bases, with 10 bases between. This CDR3 is built from 12 residues. The DNA for the CDR3 is TGTGCCAGCAGTTTAGCGGGGGGGCCTCAGTACTTC. Encoded protein: CASSLAGGPQYF.

The chain recombines TRBV9 with TRBJ1-1, with 10 bases that match TRBD1. The CDR3 is 15 residues long. The V gene end was trimmed by 3 bases and the J gene end by 1 base; junction bases not matched to a gene: 3. Looked up from germline, CDR1 is SGDLS and CDR2 is YYNGEE. The CDR3 is CASSAGQGRNTEAFF. The DNA of the CDR3 is TGTGCCAGCAGCGCGGGACAGGGGAGGAACACTGAAGCTTTCTTT.

The gene calls are TRBV6-5 and TRBJ1-2; D unclear. The CDR3 runs 15 residues. Germline V gene lookup returns CDR1 MNHEY and CDR2 SVGAGI. Trimming pared 6 bases from V and 5 bases from J, leaving 19 bases between. This CDR3 is CASSPVGESPYGYTF. In nucleotides, the CDR3 is TGTGCCAGCAGCCCCGTCGGGGAATCCCCTTATGGCTACACCTTC.